The next 5 T cell receptor beta chains were all read from a single sample in a study of T cells after yellow fever vaccination. One entry per CDR3 protein, called by TCRdb with MiXCR from the 5' RACE reads. The table has around 30,000 distinct CDR3 sequences, 6% to 8.5% seen once. Sequencing used PBMCs, either bulk or a sorted T-cell subset (CD4+, CD8+, memory, or dextramer-sorted; not recorded which), obtained on the day of the first yellow fever vaccination. The source is a man younger than 30 who received the YFV17D yellow fever vaccine.

This clonotype was observed a few times. This chain connects TRBV14 to TRBJ2-5, with 8 bases that match TRBD1. The V segment lost 6 bases and the J segment 5 bases; nucleotides outside the gene matches: 5. This CDR3 has 13 residues. Germline loops: CDR1 SGHDN, CDR2 FVKESK. CDR3 protein: CASSQGAEETQYF. The DNA of the CDR3 is TGTGCCAGCAGTCAGGGGGCGGAGGAGACCCAGTACTTC.

This clonotype was recorded many times. The chain is built from TRBV5-1 and TRBJ2-1, with D possibly matching TRBD1 (7 bases). V dropped 6 bases and J dropped 7 bases, with 20 bases sitting between them. The germline V gene encodes CDR1 SGHRS and CDR2 YFSETQ. The CDR3 is 15 amino acids. CDR3 bases: TGCGCCAGCACCAGGGGGGACTGGGCCGGTAATGAGCAGTTCTTC. It codes for CASTRGDWAGNEQFF.

This clonotype appeared many times. The chain employs TRBV5-1 and TRBJ2-7; TRBD2 matches 13 bases. Germline-derived CDR1 and CDR2 are SGHRS and YFSETQ. The CDR3 loop spans 13 amino acids. The trim removed 7 bases at V and 4 bases at J, leaving 2 bases unmatched. CDR3 region: CASRLAGGYEQYF. The CDR3, as DNA: TGCGCCAGCCGACTAGCGGGGGGTTACGAGCAGTACTTC.

This clonotype was observed at least ten times. The V gene is TRBV5-1, the J gene TRBJ2-2; maybe TRBD1 (6 bases). The V end lost 4 bases, the J end lost 4 bases, and 8 bases lay between the germline ends. The germline CDR1 and CDR2 sequences are SGHRS and YFSETQ. There are 13 residues in the CDR3. The CDR3 loop reads CASSQGGTGELFF. In nucleotides, the CDR3 is TGCGCCAGCAGCCAAGGGGGCACCGGGGAGCTGTTTTTT.

This clonotype was counted at least ten times. The chain couples TRBV20-1 to TRBJ1-2; no reliable D call. The CDR3 consists of 14 residues. The germline V and J ends were trimmed by 0 bases and 3 bases, with 11 bases remaining between them. CDR1 is DFQATT and CDR2 is SNEGSKA in the germline V gene (reference sequence). The CDR3 nucleotides are TGCAGTGCTAGAGAGGGAGGGTGGGACTATGGCTACACCTTC. Translated: CSAREGGWDYGYTF.